The 26 T cell receptor beta chains below were found in one sample sequenced in a study of OX40 agonist ivuxolimab in advanced cancers. Assay used: immunoSEQ multiplex PCR; TCRdb lists only in-frame clones, some missing. The sample lists about 73,000 clones; more than 90% were seen once. The sample was CD4+ or CD8+ T cells sorted from blood, taken in a trial of the OX40 agonist ivuxolimab. These receptors were collected from an adult with an advanced solid tumor such as melanoma, head and neck, liver or kidney cancer.

The V and J genes are TRBV9 and TRBJ1-1; TRBD1 aligns across 9 bases. The ends lost 2 bases at V and 2 bases at J; junction bases unmatched: 10. This CDR3 spans 17 amino acids. CDR1 and CDR2 from the germline V gene are SGDLS and YYNGEE. In nucleotides, the CDR3 is TGTGCCAGCAGCGTGCCCCGGACAGGGGACTCTAACACTGAAGCTTTCTTT. Its protein is CASSVPRTGDSNTEAFF.

The chain combines TRBV13 with TRBJ1-5; D is perhaps TRBD1 (5 bases). Between the trimmed V and J ends, which lost 0 bases and 6 bases, there was a span of 15 bases. This CDR3 region has 16 residues. Germline assignment: CDR1 PRHDT and CDR2 FYEKMQ (reference sequence). The CDR3 region has the DNA TGTGCCAGCAGCTTAGGGTTTCCAGGGAATCGTCAGCCCCAGCATTTT. Protein: CASSLGFPGNRQPQHF. Supplemented by reference TRBV13 and TRBJ1-5, the full variable domain reads AAGVIQSPRHLIKEKRETATLKCYPIPRHDTVYWYQQGPGQDPQFLISFYEKMQSDKGSIPDRFSAQQFSDYHSELNMSSLELGDSALYFCASSLGFPGNRQPQHFGDGTRLSIL.

CDR3 in amino acids: CASSPSGNSYEQYF. CDR3 DNA: TGTGCCAGCAGCCCCTCCGGGAACTCCTACGAGCAGTACTTC. The rearrangement joins TRBV7-6 to TRBJ2-7; the D gene is possibly TRBD2 (5 bases). Between the trimmed V and J ends, which lost 5 bases and 0 bases, there was a span of 11 bases. Germline-derived CDR1 and CDR2 are SGHVS and FNYEAQ. The CDR3 runs 14 residues.

This clone is medium-sized (0.01 to 0.1%) in the sample. V is TRBV5-4 and J is TRBJ2-2; no clear D gene. V was cut by 4 bases and J by 0 bases, with 10 bases left in between. This CDR3 comprises 15 residues. Germline CDR1 SGHNT, CDR2 YYREEE (reference sequence). The CDR3 DNA is TGTGCCAGCAGCGGCGTGGCCCCGAACACCGGGGAGCTGTTTTTT. Its translation: CASSGVAPNTGELFF.

The V and J genes are TRBV7-9 and TRBJ2-1, with TRBD2 as a possible D gene (5 bases). V was pared by 5 bases and J by 6 bases, with 11 bases between. Germline V gene lookup returns CDR1 SEHNR and CDR2 FQNEAQ (reference sequence). This CDR3 comprises 13 residues. The CDR3 DNA sequence: TGTGCCAGCAGCATAGGGCTAGCCAATGAGCAGTTCTTC. Protein product: CASSIGLANEQFF.

This chain uses TRBV6-1 with TRBJ1-5; D not certain. The CDR3 runs 15 residues. Germline V gene lookup returns CDR1 MNHNS and CDR2 SASEGT. The V end lost 6 bases, the J end lost 0 bases, and 12 bases lay between the germline ends. As DNA, the CDR3 is TGTGCCAGCAGCCAAGCCGGAGATAGCAATCAGCCCCAGCATTTT. It yields the protein CASSQAGDSNQPQHF.

This chain uses TRBV7-8 with TRBJ1-5; TRBD1 is a possible D gene (5 bases). The CDR3 extends over 15 amino acids. The V gene's germline CDR1 is SGHVS and CDR2 FQNEAQ. V was pared by 7 bases and J by 0 bases, with 13 bases between. CDR3 region: CASTGIPNSNQPQHF. The DNA of the CDR3 is TGTGCCAGCACAGGGATCCCGAATAGCAATCAGCCCCAGCATTTT. The variable domain in full, with the rest retrieved from reference TRBV7-8 and TRBJ1-5, is GAGVSQSPRYKVAKRGQDVALRCDPISGHVSLFWYQQALGQGPEFLTYFQNEAQLDKSGLPSDRFFAERPEGSVSTLKIQRTQQEDSAVYLCASTGIPNSNQPQHFGDGTRLSIL.

The J gene is TRBJ1-5, the V gene TRBV29-1, with 9 nucleotides matching TRBD1. Trimming took 5 bases from V and 0 from J; bases not matched to a gene: 8. Germline V gives CDR1 SQVTM, CDR2 ANQGSEA. There are 16 residues in the CDR3. DNA of the CDR3: TGCAGCGTTCGGACAGGGGTTGAAGGTAGCAATCAGCCCCAGCATTTT. Its protein product is CSVRTGVEGSNQPQHF.

The rearrangement uses TRBV7-2 and TRBJ2-7, with a possible D match to TRBD1 (5 bases). V was clipped by 3 bases and J by 1 base, with 22 bases between them. Germline V CDR1 and CDR2: SGHTA, FQGNSA. This CDR3 contains 18 residues. The CDR3 region is CASSFHKTQGTPSYEQYF. CDR3 coding DNA: TGTGCCAGCAGCTTTCATAAGACCCAGGGTACACCGTCCTACGAGCAGTACTTC.

This clone occurred once. The chain carries TRBV27 and TRBJ1-1, with 9 bases matching TRBD1. Germline V gene data show CDR1 as MNHEY and CDR2 as SMNVEV (reference sequence). V shed 3 bases and J 1 base; nucleotides not matched to a gene: 0. This CDR3 region has 14 residues. The CDR3 nucleotides read TGTGCCAGCAGTTTGGGACAGGGGAACACTGAAGCTTTCTTT. Its translation: CASSLGQGNTEAFF.

The chain joins TRBV19 to TRBJ2-3; possible D gene TRBD2, 7 bases. Looked up from germline, CDR1 is LNHDA and CDR2 is SQIVND (reference sequence). Trimming stripped 5 bases from V and 4 bases from J, with 13 bases between. The CDR3 is made up of 14 amino acids. CDR3 residues: CASSGLGGPDTQYF. In nucleotides, the CDR3 is TGTGCCAGTAGTGGGCTGGGGGGGCCAGATACGCAGTATTTT.

In DNA form, the CDR3 reads TGTGCCAGCAGTTTACAGGGGCTAGCAAAGGAGGGGTCCTACGAGCAGTACTTC. It specifies CASSLQGLAKEGSYEQYF. J is TRBJ2-7 and V is TRBV27; either TRBD1 or TRBD2 may fit D (6 bases each). There are 18 residues in the CDR3. V was clipped by 2 bases and J by 1 base, with 21 bases between them. Germline V lookup: CDR1 MNHEY, CDR2 SMNVEV (reference sequence).

Here the CDR3 reads CASTPGRGFTEAFF. CDR3 nucleotides: TGTGCCAGCACCCCTGGCCGCGGCTTCACTGAAGCTTTCTTT. The rearrangement joins TRBV6-5 to TRBJ1-1; D gene unclear. This CDR3 comprises 14 residues. V lost 7 bases, J lost 4 bases, and 16 bases lay in between. Germline CDR1 and CDR2: MNHEY and SVGAGI.

The genes are TRBV6-1 and TRBJ1-1; D is perhaps TRBD1 (5 bases). Germline loops: CDR1 MNHNS, CDR2 SASEGT. The V end was cut by 6 bases, the J end by 4 bases, with 12 bases between. This CDR3 has 13 amino acids. CDR3: CASRATVVTEAFF. The CDR3 region has the DNA TGTGCCAGCAGGGCGACAGTTGTCACTGAAGCTTTCTTT.

The chain joins TRBV5-1 to TRBJ2-3; TRBD1 is a possible D gene (5 bases). This CDR3 contains 13 residues. Trimming pared 1 base from V and 4 bases from J, leaving 7 bases between. Germline assignment: CDR1 SGHRS and CDR2 YFSETQ. The CDR3 DNA is TGCGCCAGCAGCTTGTCAGGGCCAGATACGCAGTATTTT. Translated, it gives CASSLSGPDTQYF.

This clone was picked up one time. The chain carries TRBV18 and TRBJ2-1; possible D gene TRBD1, 7 bases. CDR1 KGHSH and CDR2 LQKENI come from the germline V gene. Trimming stripped 2 bases from V and 5 bases from J, with 19 bases between. The CDR3 spans 17 residues. For the CDR3, the DNA is TGTGCCAGCTCACCATGGATAGGACAGGAGGGGGACAATGAGCAGTTCTTC. This sequence encodes CASSPWIGQEGDNEQFF.

V usage is TRBV5-4 and J usage is TRBJ2-1; the D is unclear. The CDR3 spans 13 residues. V lost 3 bases, J lost 8 bases, and 12 bases lay in between. CDR1 and CDR2 (germline): SGHNT, YYREEE (reference sequence). CDR3 nucleotide sequence: TGTGCCAGCAGCTACCTAAACTCGGATGAGCAGTTCTTC. It codes for CASSYLNSDEQFF.

As for this clone: Within the sample, other DNA sequences also encode this same CDR3. This chain uses TRBV29-1 with TRBJ2-7; 10 bases agree with TRBD1. This CDR3 is built from 13 residues. Germline CDR1 reads SQVTM; CDR2 reads ANQGSEA. V trimming: 4 bases; J trimming: 6 bases; junction bases outside the gene matches: 6. CDR3 in DNA: TGCAGCGTTGTACCCGGACAGGGGGGCGAGCAGTACTTC. Translation: CSVVPGQGGEQYF.

The chain has TRBV16 and TRBJ1-5; D gene ambiguous. CDR1 is KGHSY and CDR2 is FQNENV in the germline V gene. Trimming shortened V by 1 base and J by 0 bases, and 7 bases separated the two germline ends. The length of the CDR3 is 15 residues. The CDR3 DNA follows: TGTGCCAGCAGCCAATTACGGGGTAGCAATCAGCCCCAGCATTTT. This gives the protein CASSQLRGSNQPQHF.

Only one count was recorded for this clone. The chain employs TRBV6-5 and TRBJ2-1; 9 nucleotides agree with TRBD2. V lost 1 base, J lost 8 bases, and 9 bases stayed unmatched. This CDR3 comprises 16 residues. Germline-derived CDR1 and CDR2 are MNHEY and SVGAGI. CDR3 bases: TGTGCCAGCAGTTACTTGGCGGGGGGGGAGAACTATGAGCAGTTCTTC. Translated: CASSYLAGGENYEQFF.

J is TRBJ1-5 and V is TRBV15, with D tentatively TRBD1 (5 bases). The CDR3 has 15 amino acids. Germline lookup yields CDR1 LNHNV and CDR2 YYDKDF (reference sequence). The V gene lost 0 bases and the J gene lost 4 bases, with 10 bases spanning the gap. CDR3 in amino acids: CATSRDWGGNQPQHF. The CDR3 DNA reads as TGTGCCACCAGCAGAGATTGGGGGGGAAATCAGCCCCAGCATTTT.

This clone turned up a few times. This sequence joins TRBV7-9 and TRBJ1-5; 9 bases map to TRBD1. V shed 2 bases, J shed 9 bases, and the junction held 5 bases outside the gene matches. The CDR3 contains 14 residues. The germline V gene has CDR1 SEHNR and CDR2 FQNEAQ (reference sequence). CDR3: CASSLTGGLGPQHF. The CDR3 DNA sequence: TGTGCCAGCAGCTTAACAGGGGGCTTGGGGCCCCAGCATTTT. The whole variable domain, filled in from reference TRBV7-9 and TRBJ1-5, reads DTGVSQNPRHKITKRGQNVTFRCDPISEHNRLYWYRQTLGQGPEFLTYFQNEAQLEKSRLLSDRFSAERPKGSFSTLEIQRTEQGDSAMYLCASSLTGGLGPQHFGDGTRLSIL.

The DNA for the CDR3 is TGTGCCAGCACCACCTTCGCTGGCTACAATGAGCAGTTCTTC. This codes for CASTTFAGYNEQFF. V gene TRBV2 combines with J gene TRBJ2-1; D not certain. Germline CDR1 and CDR2: SNHLY and FYNNEI. With 7 bases removed from V and 3 bases from J, the gap between germline ends came to 13 bases. The CDR3 loop spans 14 amino acids.

The chain is built from TRBV11-2 and TRBJ1-2; no firm D call. This CDR3 is built from 11 residues. V lost 7 bases, J lost 6 bases, and 9 bases lay in between. CDR1 is SGHAT and CDR2 is FQNNGV in the germline V gene. CDR3 sequence (DNA): TGTGCCAGCAACAAGGGAAATGGCTACACCTTC. Residues: CASNKGNGYTF.

V gene TRBV5-4 combines with J gene TRBJ2-3, with D unresolved. CDR3 length: 16 residues. Germline CDR1 and CDR2: SGHNT and YYREEE (reference sequence). Trimming took 2 bases from V and 1 from J, leaving 14 bases between them. CDR3 in amino acids: CASSFAVATGTDTQYF. CDR3 sequence (DNA): TGTGCCAGCAGCTTCGCCGTGGCAACTGGCACAGATACGCAGTATTTT. Using reference TRBV5-4 and TRBJ2-3 for the parts outside the CDR3, the full variable domain is ETGVTQSPTHLIKTRGQQVTLRCSSQSGHNTVSWYQQALGQGPQFIFQYYREEENGRGNFPPRFSGLQFPNYSSELNVNALELDDSALYLCASSFAVATGTDTQYFGPGTRLTVL.

This clone was observed a handful of times. The chain couples TRBV11-2 to TRBJ1-2, with 8 nucleotides matching TRBD1. Germline trimming cut 5 bases from V and 2 bases from J; bases unmatched to any gene: 7. Germline V lookup: CDR1 SGHAT, CDR2 FQNNGV. The CDR3 extends over 15 amino acids. CDR3 loop: CASSHGQGANYGYTF. In nucleotides, the CDR3 is TGTGCCAGCAGCCACGGACAGGGCGCGAACTATGGCTACACCTTC. Full variable domain (missing parts from reference TRBV11-2 and TRBJ1-2): EAGVAQSPRYKIIEKRQSVAFWCNPISGHATLYWYQQILGQGPKLLIQFQNNGVVDDSQLPKDRFSAERLKGVDSTLKIQPAKLEDSAVYLCASSHGQGANYGYTFGSGTRLTVV.